Below, 9 T cell receptor beta chains from the same sample are listed, as sequenced in a study of early stage breast cancer tumors. TCRdb's table, derived via immunoSEQ multiplex PCR, lists solely in-frame clones and lacks some. The data contain around 71,000 clones, more than 65% of them singletons. The specimen was blood. These receptors were taken from a person between 55 and 69 years old with breast cancer.

The rearrangement links TRBV7-3 to TRBJ2-6; tentative D call: TRBD1 (5 bases). The V gene lost 5 bases and the J gene lost 0 bases, with 20 bases spanning the gap. The CDR3 sequence is 19 residues long. The germline V gene encodes CDR1 SGHTA and CDR2 FQGTGA. The CDR3 region is CASSAGMGQGPSGANVLTF. CDR3 coding DNA: TGTGCCAGCAGCGCAGGAATGGGCCAGGGCCCCTCTGGGGCCAACGTCCTGACTTTC.

The chain recombines TRBV2 with TRBJ2-3, with a possible D match to TRBD2 (5 bases). The germline CDR1 and CDR2 sequences are SNHLY and FYNNEI. The CDR3 spans 13 residues. V lost 8 bases to trimming and J lost 5 bases, with 14 bases between them. The CDR3 loop reads CASYLALLDTQYF. Here the CDR3 DNA reads TGTGCCAGCTACCTAGCCCTCCTAGATACGCAGTATTTT.

V and J are TRBV14 and TRBJ2-5; D is possibly TRBD1 (6 bases). Trimming stripped 5 bases from V and 5 bases from J, with 18 bases between. The CDR3 loop spans 15 amino acids. Germline assignment: CDR1 SGHDN and CDR2 FVKESK. The chain's CDR3 is CASSRQDWRWETQYF. For the CDR3, the DNA is TGTGCCAGCAGCAGACAGGACTGGAGGTGGGAGACCCAGTACTTC. Drawing the rest from reference TRBV14 and TRBJ2-5, the complete variable domain is EAGVTQFPSHSVIEKGQTVTLRCDPISGHDNLYWYRRVMGKEIKFLLHFVKESKQDESGMPNNRFLAERTGGTYSTLKVQPAELEDSGVYFCASSRQDWRWETQYFGPGTRLLVL.

This rearrangement joins TRBV11-2 to TRBJ2-2, with 7 bases aligning to TRBD2. Germline loops: CDR1 SGHAT, CDR2 FQNNGV. CDR3 size: 15 residues. V was clipped by 2 bases and J by 7 bases; unmatched bases: 7. CDR3 DNA sequence: TGTGCCAGCAGCTTAACGGGAGGTGGAAACGGGGAGCTGTTTTTT. Its protein is CASSLTGGGNGELFF. The full variable domain, completed using reference TRBV11-2 and TRBJ2-2, is EAGVAQSPRYKIIEKRQSVAFWCNPISGHATLYWYQQILGQGPKLLIQFQNNGVVDDSQLPKDRFSAERLKGVDSTLKIQPAKLEDSAVYLCASSLTGGGNGELFFGEGSRLTVL.

The chain carries TRBV28 and TRBJ2-3, with TRBD1 matching over 12 bases. The CDR3 has 15 amino acids. Per germline, CDR1 MDHEN and CDR2 SYDVKM. J lost 4 bases, V lost 6 bases, and 5 bases had no gene match. This CDR3 reads CASRGTGGWADTQYF. The CDR3 bases are TGTGCCAGCAGGGGGACAGGGGGCTGGGCAGATACGCAGTATTTT.

The V and J genes are TRBV19 and TRBJ2-3, with 8 bases aligning to TRBD2. The CDR3 contains 16 residues. The V gene end was trimmed by 6 bases and the J gene end by 3 bases; junction bases not matched to a gene: 11. From germline, CDR1 is LNHDA and CDR2 SQIVND (reference sequence). The CDR3 bases are TGTGCCAGTAGCCCGTCGGGCGGGGGGCCAACAGATACGCAGTATTTT. The encoded protein is CASSPSGGGPTDTQYF.

This chain joins TRBV11-1 and TRBJ2-2; maybe TRBD1 (6 bases). The germline CDR1 and CDR2 sequences are SGHAT and FQDESV (reference sequence). Trimming stripped 3 bases from V and 7 bases from J, with 9 bases between. This CDR3 has 13 amino acids. The CDR3 here is CASSLGALGELFF. The CDR3 coding sequence is TGTGCCAGCAGCTTGGGGGCCCTCGGGGAGCTGTTTTTT.

The chain joins TRBV6-5 to TRBJ2-7; maybe TRBD1 (5 bases). The CDR3 is made up of 13 amino acids. Germline V gives CDR1 MNHEY, CDR2 SVGAGI. Trimming pared 1 base from V and 6 bases from J, leaving 10 bases between. CDR3: CASSYYQGSEQYF. The CDR3 DNA reads as TGTGCCAGCAGTTACTACCAGGGTAGCGAGCAGTACTTC.

This chain joins TRBV28 and TRBJ1-1; 12 nucleotides align to TRBD1. With 6 bases clipped from V and 5 bases from J, the junction kept 10 bases outside the gene matches. The germline gives CDR1 MDHEN, CDR2 SYDVKM. This CDR3 contains 16 residues. The CDR3: CASRRGQGAGKTEAFF. The CDR3 DNA reads as TGTGCCAGCAGAAGGGGACAGGGGGCGGGAAAGACTGAAGCTTTCTTT.